This T cell receptor (beta chain) is from a study of OX40 agonist ivuxolimab in advanced cancers. Concerning the study at large: Ivuxolimab was a fully human IgG2 agonistic monoclonal antibody targeting the costimulatory receptor OX40 (CD134). Intravenous ivuxolimab was administered to patients every 2 weeks at six dose levels: 0.01, 0.1, 0.3, 1.5, 3 and 10 mg/kg. Of the roughly 52 dose-escalation patients, hepatocellular carcinoma was present in some 19, melanoma in approximately 15, renal cell carcinoma in 9 and head and neck cancer in 9. A male proportion of roughly 80% and a mean age of about 60 years, ranging from 23 to 79, were recorded for the dose-escalation cohort. Prior anti-PD-1, anti-PD-L1 or anti-CTLA-4 therapy was permitted, and approximately 40% of dose-escalation patients had received checkpoint inhibitors. Partial responses occurred in three dose-escalation patients, of whom one had hepatocellular carcinoma and two had cutaneous melanoma. Peripheral TCRbeta sequencing was intended to test whether TCR sequence diversity was altered and clonal T-cell expansion was caused by ivuxolimab. The paper covers the monotherapy dose-escalation part of the phase I ivuxolimab trial, which included N of about 50 patients.

Patients with autoimmune disease history or receiving systemic immunosuppression were excluded from the trial. Peripheral blood for TCR sequencing was drawn from every dose cohort at baseline, at cycle 4 day 1 and at cycle 7 day 1. The samples were drawn from a first-in-human, open-label, multicenter phase I dose-escalation trial of ivuxolimab. Adults with locally advanced or metastatic melanoma, renal cell carcinoma, hepatocellular carcinoma or head and neck squamous cell carcinoma were enrolled in the trial. Before TCR sequencing, CD4+ T cells and CD8+ T cells were sorted from peripheral blood as separate populations. What the study reported, not specific to this receptor: At doses from 0.1 to 3.0 mg/kg, clonal expansion was seen in both CD4+ and CD8+ blood T cells between baseline and week 6. In partial responders in the 0.1-3.0 mg/kg groups, normalized peripheral clonal expansion was found to be among the lowest, especially among CD8+ T cells. Low levels of normalized T-cell clonal expansion were also shown by some nonresponding patients. After ivuxolimab, more expanded clones were found on average in CD8+ T cells than in CD4+ T cells. Which antigens the clonally expanded peripheral T cells were specific for was not determined.

To sequence the TCRbeta CDR3 region, genomic DNA was isolated from the sorted cells. TCRbeta CDR3 regions were sequenced using the immunoSEQ Assay. The immuneACCESS repertoire file appears here via TCRdb, limited to in-frame rearrangements. These files lack a portion of the clones; in checked studies, under half of the deficit traces to unresolved V genes, and the cause of the others is not known. This sample gives about 34,000 clones in total; over 85% of them show up just once. The ten largest clonotypes hold around a tenth of the sample. CDR1 and CDR2 were assigned from the germline V gene as MNHNS and SASEGT. The CDR3 runs 13 residues from the cysteine to the phenylalanine. The read is trimmed to its CDR3 DNA, 39 bases read in frame from base 1. The junction shows trimming of 4 bases on V and 7 bases on J, plus 13 bases between the germline ends. Concerning this clone: Its antigen is still unknown. No base-level quality is on record; no much larger clone is a single base apart.

This receptor was taken from an adult with an advanced solid tumor such as melanoma, head and neck, liver or kidney cancer. Specimen: CD4+ or CD8+ T cells sorted from blood, collected in a trial of the OX40 agonist ivuxolimab. The chain is made from TRBV6-1 and TRBJ1-2, with the D segment identity uncertain. The nucleotides read TGTGCCAGCAGTGGGTCGGGTTTGGGTGGCTACACCTTC. Its translation reads: CASSGSGLGGYTF.